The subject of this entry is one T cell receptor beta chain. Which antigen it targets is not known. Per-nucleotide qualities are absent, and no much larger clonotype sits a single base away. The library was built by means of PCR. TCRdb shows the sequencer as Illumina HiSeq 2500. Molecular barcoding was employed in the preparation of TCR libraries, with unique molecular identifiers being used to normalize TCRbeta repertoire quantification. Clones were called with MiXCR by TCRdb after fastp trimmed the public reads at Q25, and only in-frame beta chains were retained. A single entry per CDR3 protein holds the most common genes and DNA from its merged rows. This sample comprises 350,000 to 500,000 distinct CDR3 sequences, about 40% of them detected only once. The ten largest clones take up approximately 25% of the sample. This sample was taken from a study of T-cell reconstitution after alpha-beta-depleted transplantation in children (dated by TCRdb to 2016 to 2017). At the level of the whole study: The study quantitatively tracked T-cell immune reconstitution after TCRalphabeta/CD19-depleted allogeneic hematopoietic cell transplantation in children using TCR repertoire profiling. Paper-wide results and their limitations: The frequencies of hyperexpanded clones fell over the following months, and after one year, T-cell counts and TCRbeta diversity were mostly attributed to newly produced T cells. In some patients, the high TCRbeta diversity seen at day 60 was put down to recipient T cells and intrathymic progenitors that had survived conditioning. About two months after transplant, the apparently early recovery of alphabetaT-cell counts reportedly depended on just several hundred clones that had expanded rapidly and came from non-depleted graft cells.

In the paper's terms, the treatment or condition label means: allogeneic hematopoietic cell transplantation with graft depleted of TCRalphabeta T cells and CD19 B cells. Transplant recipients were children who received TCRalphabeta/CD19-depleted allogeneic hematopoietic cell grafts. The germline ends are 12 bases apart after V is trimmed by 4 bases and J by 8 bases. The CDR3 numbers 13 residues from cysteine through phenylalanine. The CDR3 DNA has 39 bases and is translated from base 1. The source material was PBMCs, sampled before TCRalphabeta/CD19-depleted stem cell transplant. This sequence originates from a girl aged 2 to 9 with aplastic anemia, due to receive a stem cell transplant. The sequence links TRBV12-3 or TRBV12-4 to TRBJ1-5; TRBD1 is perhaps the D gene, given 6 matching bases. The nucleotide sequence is TGTGCCAGCAGTTCGGGGGCAGGGGAGCCCCAGCATTTT. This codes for CASSSGAGEPQHF.